These T cell receptor beta chains were read from a single sample in a study of blood T cell repertoires in COVID-19. The table came from immunoSEQ multiplex PCR; TCRdb's copy has only in-frame clones and leaves some out. The sample has around 110,000 clones, approximately 87% seen once. The sample was peripheral blood. The source is a man aged 25-40 years with acute or convalescent COVID-19. The CDR3 runs from the conserved cysteine through the conserved F or W. D genes are given only for firm matches. Only part of the rows carry a size: once, few, many, or a class if the clone is expanded.

clone_size d_call j_call v_call cdr3_aa cdr3_nt
- - TRBJ1-2 TRBV5-4 CASSLVWTEEWGYTF TGTGCCAGCAGCTTGGTATGGACAGAGGAATGGGGCTACACCTTC
once - TRBJ1-6 TRBV15 CATSRDTNGIPLHF TGTGCCACCAGCAGAGACACAAATGGCATCCCCCTCCACTTT
- TRBD2 TRBJ2-3 TRBV7-8 CASSQNPPLAGVADTQYF TGTGCCAGCAGCCAAAACCCGCCACTAGCGGGGGTGGCAGATACGCAGTATTTT
once - TRBJ1-5 TRBV28 CASRTSGENQPQHF TGTGCCAGCAGGACATCGGGGGAGAATCAGCCCCAGCATTTT
- - TRBJ1-5 TRBV30 CAWSRDNQPQHF TGTGCCTGGAGTCGGGATAATCAGCCCCAGCATTTT
- TRBD2 TRBJ2-7 TRBV6-5 CASLYGGERYEQYF TGTGCCAGCCTGTACGGGGGGGAGCGCTACGAGCAGTACTTC
- TRBD2 TRBJ2-1 TRBV6-5 CASRSTSGYNEQFF TGTGCCAGCAGGAGCACTAGCGGGTACAATGAGCAGTTCTTC
- TRBD1 TRBJ1-2 TRBV2 CASSVTGINYGYTF TGTGCCAGCAGTGTGACAGGGATTAACTATGGCTACACCTTC
- TRBD2 TRBJ2-3 TRBV20-1 CSASSLAGGGADTQYF TGCAGTGCTAGTAGCCTAGCGGGAGGAGGGGCAGATACGCAGTATTTT
- - TRBJ1-4 TRBV6-5 CASSLGRGNEKLFF TGTGCCAGCAGCTTAGGGAGGGGGAATGAAAAACTGTTTTTT
few - TRBJ2-5 TRBV30 CAWRQVQETQYF TGTGCCTGGCGACAGGTCCAAGAGACCCAGTACTTC
- TRBD2 TRBJ2-1 TRBV4-1 CASSQHTSGRALNEQFF TGCGCCAGCAGCCAACACACTAGCGGGAGGGCCCTCAATGAGCAGTTCTTC
few - TRBJ1-1 TRBV27 CASSLGRMNEAFF TGTGCCAGCAGTTTAGGGAGAATGAATGAAGCTTTCTTT
- - TRBJ1-6 TRBV18 CASSPPFDSPLHF TGTGCCAGCTCCCCACCTTTCGATTCACCCCTCCACTTT
- TRBD1 TRBJ1-5 TRBV4-2 CASSPGQGAGQPQHF TGTGCCAGCAGCCCCGGACAGGGGGCTGGTCAGCCCCAGCATTTT
few TRBD1 TRBJ1-2 TRBV6-4 CASSVDRGNYGYTF TGTGCCAGCAGTGTGGACAGGGGAAACTATGGCTACACCTTC
- TRBD1 TRBJ1-6 TRBV6-5 CASREGAGNSPLHF TGTGCCAGCAGGGAGGGGGCAGGGAATTCACCCCTCCACTTT
- - TRBJ1-5 TRBV5-5 CASSTWGEFNQPQHF TGTGCCAGCAGCACATGGGGGGAATTCAATCAGCCCCAGCATTTT
- - TRBJ1-1 TRBV9 CASSVFGRGDTEAFF TGTGCCAGCAGCGTATTCGGACGGGGGGACACTGAAGCTTTCTTT
- - TRBJ1-1 TRBV6-5 CASTRGTEAFF TGTGCCAGCACCCGGGGGACTGAAGCTTTCTTT
- - TRBJ1-2 TRBV19 CASSTPGLPGGYTF TGTGCCAGTAGTACCCCAGGGCTGCCAGGGGGCTACACCTTC
- - TRBJ1-1 TRBV5-1 CASSAGPPGWTEAFF TGCGCCAGCAGCGCGGGACCCCCGGGGTGGACTGAAGCTTTCTTT
- - TRBJ2-3 TRBV15 CATSRGEVGVGQYF TGTGCCACCAGCAGAGGCGAGGTCGGAGTGGGGCAGTATTTT
- - TRBJ2-1 TRBV6-5 CATAPLAGPVDEQFF TGTGCCACCGCCCCCCTTGCAGGGCCGGTGGATGAGCAGTTCTTC
- - TRBJ1-1 TRBV7-9 CASSKGGTEAFF TGTGCCAGCAGTAAAGGGGGCACTGAAGCTTTCTTT
- - TRBJ1-4 TRBV25-1 CASSESNRPNEKLFF TGTGCCAGCAGTGAATCTAACAGACCTAATGAAAAACTGTTTTTT
- - TRBJ1-2 TRBV15 CATSRDSTNYGYTF TGTGCCACCAGCAGGGACAGTACTAACTATGGCTACACCTTC
once TRBD2 TRBJ2-2 TRBV5-1 CASSLSGRDTGELFF TGCGCCAGCAGTCTGAGCGGGAGGGATACCGGGGAGCTGTTTTTT
- TRBD2 TRBJ2-5 TRBV10-2 CASSEGLGRTQYF TGCGCCAGCAGTGAGGGACTAGGCCGGACCCAGTACTTC
- - TRBJ1-2 TRBV19 CASSIEWDIAGGYTF TGTGCCAGTAGTATAGAATGGGATATCGCGGGTGGCTACACCTTC
- - TRBJ1-2 TRBV6-5 CASSPDTIYGYTF TGTGCCAGCAGTCCCGACACGATATATGGCTACACCTTC
- TRBD1 TRBJ2-2 TRBV25-1 CASWDRGTGELFF TGTGCCAGTTGGGACAGGGGAACCGGGGAGCTGTTTTTT
- TRBD1 TRBJ1-4 TRBV5-1 CASSVNRGGGEKLFF TGCGCCAGCAGCGTCAACAGGGGAGGTGGTGAAAAACTGTTTTTT
- - TRBJ1-2 TRBV12-3/TRBV12-4 CASSLIPLNGYTF TGTGCCAGCAGTTTAATCCCCTTAAATGGCTACACCTTC
- - TRBJ2-1 TRBV9 CASSVAPGMNEQFF TGTGCCAGCAGCGTAGCTCCGGGGATGAATGAGCAGTTCTTC
- - TRBJ2-3 TRBV29-1 CSVEVTDTQYF TGCAGCGTTGAAGTAACAGATACGCAGTATTTT
- TRBD2 TRBJ2-2 TRBV15 CATSRRRGDTGELFF TGTGCCACCAGCAGACGCCGGGGGGATACCGGGGAGCTGTTTTTT
- TRBD1 TRBJ1-6 TRBV4-2 CASSQGQGDSPLHF TGTGCCAGCAGCCAGGGACAGGGTGATTCACCCCTCCACTTT
- TRBD1 TRBJ2-1 TRBV14 CASSLTGPQNEQFF TGTGCCAGCAGCCTGACAGGGCCTCAGAATGAGCAGTTCTTC
- - TRBJ2-3 TRBV7-6 CASSFPRERSTDTQYF TGTGCCAGCAGCTTCCCCCGGGAGAGGAGCACAGATACGCAGTATTTT
- - TRBJ2-7 TRBV4-3 CASSQDRSYEQYF TGCGCCAGCAGCCAAGACAGATCCTACGAGCAGTACTTC
- - TRBJ1-2 TRBV11-2 CASSLGGRIGYTF TGTGCCAGCAGCTTAGGGGGCAGAATAGGCTACACCTTC
- - TRBJ2-2 TRBV28 CASSPPGFGELFF TGTGCCAGCAGCCCCCCAGGGTTCGGGGAGCTGTTTTTT
- TRBD1 TRBJ1-2 TRBV7-3 CASSFPGQDGYTF TGTGCCAGCAGCTTTCCGGGACAGGATGGCTACACCTTC
- - TRBJ2-7 TRBV2 CASNGGYEQYF TGTGCCAGCAACGGGGGCTACGAGCAGTACTTC
once TRBD1 TRBJ1-3 TRBV6-5 CASSSDRNSGNTIYF TGTGCCAGCAGTTCGGACAGGAACTCTGGAAACACCATATATTTT
- TRBD2 TRBJ2-3 TRBV5-4 CASSGLAGGSSTDTQYF TGTGCCAGCAGCGGACTAGCGGGGGGGAGTAGCACAGATACGCAGTATTTT
- - TRBJ1-3 TRBV5-4 CASSPQEGRSGNTIYF TGTGCCAGCAGCCCCCAGGAAGGGAGGTCTGGAAACACCATATATTTT
- - TRBJ2-1 TRBV7-9 CASSLSQGHNEQFF TGTGCCAGCAGCTTATCACAGGGACACAATGAGCAGTTCTTC
- - TRBJ1-1 TRBV27 CASRPVPGARAEAFF TGTGCCAGCAGGCCCGTCCCTGGGGCCCGAGCTGAAGCTTTCTTT